Below are 5 T cell receptor beta chains sequenced from a single sample in a study of OX40 agonist ivuxolimab in advanced cancers. Sequencing was performed with immunoSEQ multiplex PCR; in TCRdb, only in-frame clones are kept and a portion is missing. The table shows 75,000 to 100,000 clones, with roughly 80% occurring only once. Sequences were derived from CD4+ or CD8+ T cells sorted from blood, sampled in a trial of the OX40 agonist ivuxolimab. The source is an adult with an advanced solid tumor such as melanoma, head and neck, liver or kidney cancer.

The chain uses TRBV6-4 and TRBJ2-2; D call uncertain. Germline CDR1 is MRHNA and CDR2 is SNTAGT. With 4 bases removed from V and 3 bases from J, the gap between germline ends came to 6 bases. The CDR3 loop spans 13 amino acids. The CDR3 region is CASSGADTGELFF. CDR3 in DNA: TGTGCCAGCAGTGGTGCCGACACCGGGGAGCTGTTTTTT.

The V call is TRBV7-2, the J call TRBJ2-7, with D possibly TRBD1 on 5 matching bases. The V and J ends lost 0 bases and 0 bases respectively, with 9 bases between them. The CDR3 is 15 amino acids. Germline CDR1 reads SGHTA; CDR2 reads FQGNSA. The CDR3 sequence: CASSLATGASYEQYF. In DNA form, the CDR3 reads TGTGCCAGCAGCTTAGCGACTGGGGCCTCCTACGAGCAGTACTTC.

This clone appeared once. The CDR3 bases are TGTGCCAGCAGCTTAAATGCCGGTTCTGGGGCCAACGTCCTGACTTTC. Protein: CASSLNAGSGANVLTF. The V gene is TRBV7-3, the J gene TRBJ2-6; D remains ambiguous. The CDR3 runs 16 residues. Trimming left V 1 base short and J 1 base short, with 8 bases between. Germline V gives CDR1 SGHTA, CDR2 FQGTGA.

The rearrangement links TRBV7-9 to TRBJ1-2; the match to TRBD1 covers 7 bases. V lost 7 bases and J lost 7; bases outside the gene matches: 12. CDR1 and CDR2 (germline): SEHNR, FQNEAQ (reference sequence). The CDR3 has 14 residues. The CDR3 DNA reads as TGTGCCAGCACCCCTCCGGGGACAGTGTCTGGCTACACCTTC. It codes for CASTPPGTVSGYTF.

This clone was seen a single time. The chain has TRBV11-2 and TRBJ1-4, with no clear D. The CDR3 extends over 17 amino acids. The V end was cut by 2 bases, the J end by 5 bases, with 18 bases between. Per the germline V gene, CDR1 is SGHAT and CDR2 is FQNNGV. The CDR3 sequence is CASSLMGLAGANEKLFF. DNA of the CDR3: TGTGCCAGCAGCTTAATGGGTTTGGCAGGAGCGAATGAAAAACTGTTTTTT.